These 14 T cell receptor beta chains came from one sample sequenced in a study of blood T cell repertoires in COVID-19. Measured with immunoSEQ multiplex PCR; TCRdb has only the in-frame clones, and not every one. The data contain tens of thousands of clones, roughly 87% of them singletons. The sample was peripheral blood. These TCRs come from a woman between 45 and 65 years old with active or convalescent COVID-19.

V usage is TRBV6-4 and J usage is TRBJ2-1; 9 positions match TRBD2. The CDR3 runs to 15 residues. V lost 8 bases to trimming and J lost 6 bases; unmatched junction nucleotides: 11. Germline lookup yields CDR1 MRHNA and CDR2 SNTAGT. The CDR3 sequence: CASSLSAGGGNEQFF. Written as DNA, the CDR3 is TGTGCCAGCTCCTTGTCAGCGGGGGGTGGCAATGAGCAGTTCTTC.

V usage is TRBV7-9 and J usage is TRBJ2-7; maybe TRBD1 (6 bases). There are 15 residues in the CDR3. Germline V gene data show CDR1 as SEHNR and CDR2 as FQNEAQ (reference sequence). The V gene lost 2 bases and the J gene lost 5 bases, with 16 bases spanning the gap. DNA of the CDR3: TGTGCCAGCAGCTTAAGGGATTCAGGGGTCCACGAGCAGTACTTC. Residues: CASSLRDSGVHEQYF.

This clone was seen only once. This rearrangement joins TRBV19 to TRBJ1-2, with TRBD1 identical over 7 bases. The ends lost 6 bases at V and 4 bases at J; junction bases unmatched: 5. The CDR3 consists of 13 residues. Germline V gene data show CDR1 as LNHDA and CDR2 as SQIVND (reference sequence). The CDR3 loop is CASRRQGGYGYTF. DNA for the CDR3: TGTGCCAGTAGAAGACAGGGAGGCTATGGCTACACCTTC.

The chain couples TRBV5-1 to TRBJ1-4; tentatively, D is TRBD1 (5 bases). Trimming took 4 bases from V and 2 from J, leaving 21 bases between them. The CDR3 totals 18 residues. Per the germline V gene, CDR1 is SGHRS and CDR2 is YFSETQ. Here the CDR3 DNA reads TGCGCCAGCAGCCCAACACGGGGGAAGCTTTCGACTAATGAAAAACTGTTTTTT. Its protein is CASSPTRGKLSTNEKLFF.

The DNA for the CDR3 is TGTGCCAGCACCGAACGGGGGGCTGGGGCAGATACGCAGTATTTT. Amino acids: CASTERGAGADTQYF. This rearrangement joins TRBV7-2 to TRBJ2-3, with D possibly TRBD2 on 7 matching bases. The CDR3 loop spans 15 amino acids. V lost 7 bases, J lost 4 bases, and 18 bases lay in between. Germline lookup yields CDR1 SGHTA and CDR2 FQGNSA.

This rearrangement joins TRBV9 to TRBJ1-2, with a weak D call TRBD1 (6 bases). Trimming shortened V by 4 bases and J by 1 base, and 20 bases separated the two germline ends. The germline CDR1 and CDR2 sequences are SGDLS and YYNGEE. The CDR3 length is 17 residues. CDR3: CASSLGGRGGLNYGYTF. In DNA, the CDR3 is TGTGCCAGCAGCTTAGGGGGGCGCGGGGGCCTTAACTATGGCTACACCTTC. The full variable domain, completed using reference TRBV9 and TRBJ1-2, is DSGVTQTPKHLITATGQRVTLRCSPRSGDLSVYWYQQSLDQGLQFLIQYYNGEERAKGNILERFSAQQFPDLHSELNLSSLELGDSALYFCASSLGGRGGLNYGYTFGSGTRLTVV.

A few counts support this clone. The CDR3 nucleotides read TGTGCCACCAGTTCCATAAGAGAACTAGCGTCAACAGATACGCAGTATTTT. Protein sequence: CATSSIRELASTDTQYF. The rearrangement links TRBV15 to TRBJ2-3, with 7 bases lining up with TRBD2. The CDR3 totals 17 residues. CDR1 is LNHNV, CDR2 YYDKDF, per germline (reference sequence). V lost 6 bases, J lost 3 bases, and 15 bases stayed unmatched.

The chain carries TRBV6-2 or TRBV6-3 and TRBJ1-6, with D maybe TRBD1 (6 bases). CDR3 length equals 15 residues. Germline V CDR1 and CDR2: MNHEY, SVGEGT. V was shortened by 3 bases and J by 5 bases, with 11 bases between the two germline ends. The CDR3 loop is CASSYDQGHNSPLHF. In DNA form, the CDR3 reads TGTGCCAGCAGTTATGATCAGGGGCATAATTCACCCCTCCACTTT.

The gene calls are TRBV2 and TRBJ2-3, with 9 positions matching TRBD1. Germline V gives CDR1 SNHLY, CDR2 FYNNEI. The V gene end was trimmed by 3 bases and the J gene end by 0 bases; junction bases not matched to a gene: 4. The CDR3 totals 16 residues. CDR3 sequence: CASSDQGQGSTDTQYF. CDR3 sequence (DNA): TGTGCCAGCAGTGACCAGGGACAGGGAAGCACAGATACGCAGTATTTT.

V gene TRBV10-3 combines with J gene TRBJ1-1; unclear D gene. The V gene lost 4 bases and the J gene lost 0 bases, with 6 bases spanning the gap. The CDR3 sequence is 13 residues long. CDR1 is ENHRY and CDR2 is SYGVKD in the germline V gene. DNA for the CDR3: TGTGCCATCAGTGGACAATTGAACACTGAAGCTTTCTTT. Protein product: CAISGQLNTEAFF.

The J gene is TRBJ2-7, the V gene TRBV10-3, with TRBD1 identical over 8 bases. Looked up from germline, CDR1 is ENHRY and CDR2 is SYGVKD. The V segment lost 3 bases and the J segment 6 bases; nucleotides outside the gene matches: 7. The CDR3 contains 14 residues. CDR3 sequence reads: CAISDWQGASEQYF. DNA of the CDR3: TGTGCCATCAGTGATTGGCAGGGGGCTAGCGAGCAGTACTTC.

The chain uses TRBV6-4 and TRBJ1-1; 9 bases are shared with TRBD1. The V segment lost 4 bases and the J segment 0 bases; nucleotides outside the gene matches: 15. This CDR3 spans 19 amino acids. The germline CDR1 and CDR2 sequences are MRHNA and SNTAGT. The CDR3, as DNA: TGTGCCAGCAGTGGGTCGAAGTCGACAGGGGGAAGAGTGAACACTGAAGCTTTCTTT. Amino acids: CASSGSKSTGGRVNTEAFF.

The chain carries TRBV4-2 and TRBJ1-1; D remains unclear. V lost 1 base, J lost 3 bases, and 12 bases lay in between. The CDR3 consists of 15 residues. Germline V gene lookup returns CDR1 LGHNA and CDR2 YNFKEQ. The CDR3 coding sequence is TGTGCCAGCAGCCAAGTTGCCCTTTCGGACACTGAAGCTTTCTTT. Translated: CASSQVALSDTEAFF.

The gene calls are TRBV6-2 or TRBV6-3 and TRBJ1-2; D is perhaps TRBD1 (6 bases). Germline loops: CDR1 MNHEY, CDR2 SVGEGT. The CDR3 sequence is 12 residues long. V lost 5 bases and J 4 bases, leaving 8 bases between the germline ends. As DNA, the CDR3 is TGTGCCAGCAGTCCACAGGGCTATGGCTACACCTTC. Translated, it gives CASSPQGYGYTF.